This TCR beta chain was profiled in a study of human T cells and chemical hapten exposure. Each CDR3 protein gets one entry after TCRdb re-called the RACE reads with MiXCR. The sample lists roughly 38,000 distinct CDR3 sequences; around 3.8% were seen once. This clonotype was seen repeatedly, ten times or more. Its antigen is not known. The sample's time point: patch test 1, 2 weeks after DPC sensitization. Described treatment: therapeutic diphenylcyclopropenone sensitization with weekly scalp DPC. Someone pulled total RNA out of unfractionated whole blood. The CDR3 has 14 residues. Germline values: CDR1 MNHNY, CDR2 SVGAGI (reference sequence). The V end lost 10 bases, the J end lost 1 base, and 13 bases lay between the germline ends. Study results and caveats: Expanded TCRs were compared with controls, and the expanded TCRs formed significantly more large CDR3 similarity clusters.

The source of this sequence is a man aged 50 to 59 with alopecia areata. Some clones in this sample may be carry-over from other donors' samples. The rearrangement joins TRBV6-6 to TRBJ1-4, with D maybe TRBD1 (5 bases). Specimen: whole blood, collected in connection with sensitization to the hapten diphenylcyclopropenone (DPC). In DNA form, the CDR3 reads TGTGCCACCATGGGGCCAAGAACTAATGAAAAACTGTTTTTT. It yields the protein CATMGPRTNEKLFF.